This T cell receptor beta chain is drawn from a study of breast tumors, draining lymph nodes, adjacent tissues. Overall study results and limits: Data only fit, rather than demonstrated, lymph node origin of most tumor T cells. Compared with basal-like, luminal-like tumors shared significantly more repertoire with nontumor tissue.

Breast cancer patients provided tissue from their axillary draining lymph nodes. This clonotype was recorded at least ten times. Its specificity is not known. One junction end disagrees with the germline gene, perhaps due to a read error. One entry per CDR3 protein results from TCRdb running MiXCR on the multiplex PCR reads. The sample consists of 170,000 or so distinct CDR3 sequences, roughly 30% of them appearing once. The receptor was isolated from a female donor with breast cancer. Some clones in this sample may be carry-over from other donors' samples. Sequenced: axillary lymph node tissue.

The CDR3 here is CASRDSNRGGRAWGF. Written as DNA, the CDR3 is TGTGCCAGCAGAGATAGCAACCGCGGCGGGAGGGCCTGGGGATTC. The chain couples TRBV12-3 or TRBV12-4 to TRBJ2-5, with 9 nucleotides matching TRBD2. The CDR3 runs 15 residues.